This is a list of T cell receptor beta chains from one sample in a study of cytomegalovirus exposure and HLA in healthy donors. TCRdb's table, derived via immunoSEQ multiplex PCR, lists solely in-frame clones and lacks some. The sample carries approximately 230,000 clones, roughly nine tenths recorded once. Sequencing was carried out using PBMCs. These receptors originate from a man younger than 30 in good health and CMV-seropositive. Both conserved end residues are part of each CDR3. The order of the fields is V gene, J gene, D gene, clone size, CDR3 protein, CDR3 DNA. The D gene is left open where the match is weak. Rows give clone size only sometimes, using once, few, many, or a class for an expanded clone.

V gene: TRBV5-1; J gene: TRBJ2-7; D gene: NA; clone size: NA; CDR3 protein: CASTSTPGYEQYF; CDR3 DNA: TGCGCCAGCACCTCAACCCCAGGTTACGAGCAGTACTTC
V gene: TRBV18; J gene: TRBJ2-7; D gene: NA; clone size: NA; CDR3 protein: CASSPLGYTYEQYF; CDR3 DNA: TGTGCCAGCTCACCACTGGGATATACCTACGAGCAGTACTTC
V gene: TRBV30; J gene: TRBJ2-1; D gene: TRBD2; clone size: NA; CDR3 protein: CACTPSGLFSEQFF; CDR3 DNA: TGTGCCTGTACACCTAGCGGGCTTTTCAGTGAGCAGTTCTTC
V gene: TRBV27; J gene: TRBJ2-7; D gene: NA; clone size: NA; CDR3 protein: CASSLSPRYEQYF; CDR3 DNA: TGTGCCAGCAGTTTATCTCCGCGTTACGAGCAGTACTTC
V gene: TRBV28; J gene: TRBJ1-5; D gene: NA; clone size: once; CDR3 protein: CASRTGNNQPQHF; CDR3 DNA: TGTGCCAGCAGGACAGGTAACAATCAGCCCCAGCATTTT
V gene: TRBV6-5; J gene: TRBJ1-1; D gene: NA; clone size: NA; CDR3 protein: CASSYSSSGQNTEAFF; CDR3 DNA: TGTGCCAGCAGTTACTCGAGTTCTGGGCAGAACACTGAAGCTTTCTTT
V gene: TRBV9; J gene: TRBJ1-1; D gene: NA; clone size: once; CDR3 protein: CASSVVGMLNTEAFF; CDR3 DNA: TGTGCCAGCAGCGTAGTGGGGATGTTGAACACTGAAGCTTTCTTT
V gene: TRBV5-1; J gene: TRBJ2-5; D gene: NA; clone size: NA; CDR3 protein: CASTAYQETQYF; CDR3 DNA: TGCGCCAGCACGGCGTACCAAGAGACCCAGTACTTC
V gene: TRBV13; J gene: TRBJ2-7; D gene: NA; clone size: NA; CDR3 protein: CASSLAGVEEQYF; CDR3 DNA: TGTGCCAGCAGCTTAGCGGGGGTCGAGGAGCAGTACTTC
V gene: TRBV30; J gene: TRBJ1-1; D gene: TRBD1; clone size: NA; CDR3 protein: CAMTGGFEAFF; CDR3 DNA: TGTGCCATGACAGGGGGCTTCGAAGCTTTCTTT